This TCR beta chain emerged from a study of T cell changes during pregnancy in multiple sclerosis. CDR3 size: 16 residues. V lost 5 bases to trimming and J lost 7 bases; unmatched junction nucleotides: 11. Germline V CDR1 and CDR2: SGHTA, FQGTGA. Assay: immunoSEQ multiplex PCR; the TCRdb copy retains only in-frame clones and omits some. The sample yields about 70,000 clones, approximately 94% seen once. This specimen consisted of peripheral blood, obtained in the second trimester of pregnancy. The rearrangement links TRBV7-3 to TRBJ2-1, with 10 bases aligning to TRBD2. This TCR was sampled from a female donor in good health, enrolled as a control in a pregnancy study. CDR3 sequence (DNA): TGTGCCAGCAGCCTACAGCGGGGGGGCTTCTCTAATGAGCAGTTCTTC. Translated: CASSLQRGGFSNEQFF.